The clone carrying this T cell receptor beta chain showed up just a few times. Antigen specificity is unknown. The CDR3 consists of 15 residues. CDR1 is MNHEY and CDR2 is SMNVEV in the germline V gene (reference sequence). Trimming pared 0 bases from V and 6 bases from J, leaving 12 bases between. These data belong to a study of CD8+ T cells in alopecia areata. Whole-study context: Each of the treated patients was given oral tofacitinib, 5 to 10 mg twice daily, for moderate-to-severe alopecia areata. Affected scalp percentage set treated patients' severity scores. Study-level points and caveats: Mice showed clearer TCR sharing than patients did, a gap that was possibly HLA-related. Scalp clonality and expanded CD8+ clones among the top 100 fell significantly with tofacitinib.

Treatment here: oral pan-JAK inhibitor, 5-10 mg twice daily. Isolated RNA was reverse transcribed into cDNA used as the sequencing template. The assay was immunoSEQ multiplex PCR, and TCRdb's table has in-frame clones only and misses some. Seen here are about 74,000 clones, around 29% observed once, and the top ten hold more than 12%. This rearrangement joins TRBV27 to TRBJ1-5, with D possibly matching TRBD1 (5 bases). The clonotype comes from a human donor with alopecia areata. The sample consisted of CD8+ T cells sorted from blood, taken at week 4, from a patient treated with tofacitinib. The CDR3 region is CASSLSAWGGQPQHF. CDR3 coding DNA: TGTGCCAGCAGTTTATCGGCGTGGGGGGGTCAGCCCCAGCATTTT.